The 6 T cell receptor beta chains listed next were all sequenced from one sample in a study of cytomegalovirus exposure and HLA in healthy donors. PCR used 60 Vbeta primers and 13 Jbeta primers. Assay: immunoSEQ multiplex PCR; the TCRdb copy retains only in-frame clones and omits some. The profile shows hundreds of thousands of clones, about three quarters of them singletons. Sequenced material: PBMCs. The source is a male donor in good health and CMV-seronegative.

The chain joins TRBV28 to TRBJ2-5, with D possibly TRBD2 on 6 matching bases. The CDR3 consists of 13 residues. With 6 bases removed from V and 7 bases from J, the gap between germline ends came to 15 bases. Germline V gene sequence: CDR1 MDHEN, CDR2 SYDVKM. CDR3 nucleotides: TGTGCCAGCAGGGACCTCCCCGGGGGGACCCAGTACTTC. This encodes CASRDLPGGTQYF.

Here the CDR3 DNA reads TGTGCCAGCAGTTTTATAGTCGCAGGGCGGTCTAATCAGCCCCAGCATTTT. This codes for CASSFIVAGRSNQPQHF. The chain links TRBV28 to TRBJ1-5; D might be TRBD1 (5 bases). Per germline, CDR1 MDHEN and CDR2 SYDVKM. Between the trimmed V and J ends, which lost 3 bases and 4 bases, there was a span of 19 bases. The CDR3 consists of 17 residues. Combining the CDR3 with reference TRBV28 and TRBJ1-5 gives the whole variable domain DVKVTQSSRYLVKRTGEKVFLECVQDMDHENMFWYRQDPGLGLRLIYFSYDVKMKEKGDIPEGYSVSREKKERFSLILESASTNQTSMYLCASSFIVAGRSNQPQHFGDGTRLSIL.

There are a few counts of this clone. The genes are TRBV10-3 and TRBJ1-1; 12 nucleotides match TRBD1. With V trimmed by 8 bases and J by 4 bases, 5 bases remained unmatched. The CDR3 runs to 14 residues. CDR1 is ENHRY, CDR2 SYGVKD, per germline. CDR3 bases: TGTGCCATCGGGACAGGGGGCGAGGGCACTGAAGCTTTCTTT. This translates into CAIGTGGEGTEAFF.

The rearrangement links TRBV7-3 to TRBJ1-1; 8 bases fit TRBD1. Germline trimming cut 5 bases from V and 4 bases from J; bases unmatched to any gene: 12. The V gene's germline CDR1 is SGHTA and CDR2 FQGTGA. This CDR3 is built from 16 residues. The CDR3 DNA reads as TGTGCCAGCAGCGGTCGGACAGGGCTTAGGAGCACTGAAGCTTTCTTT. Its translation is CASSGRTGLRSTEAFF.

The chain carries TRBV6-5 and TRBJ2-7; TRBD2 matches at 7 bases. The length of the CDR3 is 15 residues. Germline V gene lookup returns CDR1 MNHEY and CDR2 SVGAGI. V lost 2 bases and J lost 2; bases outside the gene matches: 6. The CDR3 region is CASSYRSGPTYEQYF. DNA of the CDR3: TGTGCCAGCAGTTACCGTAGCGGGCCGACCTACGAGCAGTACTTC.

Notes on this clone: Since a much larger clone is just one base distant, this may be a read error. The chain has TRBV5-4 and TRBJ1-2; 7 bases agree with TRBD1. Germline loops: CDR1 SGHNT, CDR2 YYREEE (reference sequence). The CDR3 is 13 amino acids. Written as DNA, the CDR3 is TGTGCCGGCAGCTTGGGACAGTCGTATGGCTACACCTTC. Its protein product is CAGSLGQSYGYTF.